Below, 5 T cell receptor beta chains from the same sample are listed, as sequenced in a study of shared clonotypes between healthy human individuals. The assay was immunoSEQ multiplex PCR, and TCRdb's table has in-frame clones only and misses some. The table has 1 million to 1.2 million clones, 70% to 80% seen once. Material for sequencing was memory CD4+ T cells from PBMCs. Described subset: CD45RA-negative fraction. The receptors shown here come from a man younger than 30 in good health. Some clones in this sample may be carry-over from other donors' samples.

This clone was detected only a few times. The chain employs TRBV7-6 and TRBJ2-3; D remains ambiguous. The ends were cut back, 3 bases at V and 5 bases at J, with 9 bases in the middle. The germline V gene encodes CDR1 SGHVS and CDR2 FNYEAQ. This CDR3 has 13 amino acids. For the CDR3, the DNA is TGTGCCAGCAGCTTCAGAAGTGGAGATACGCAGTATTTT. It encodes CASSFRSGDTQYF.

The chain recombines TRBV28 with TRBJ2-5; a possible D gene is TRBD1 (6 bases). The CDR3 sequence is 14 residues long. Trimming removed 6 bases from V and 2 bases from J, with 13 bases in between. Germline lookup yields CDR1 MDHEN and CDR2 SYDVKM. Here the CDR3 DNA reads TGTGCCAGCAGCCAACCTGACAGGCAAGAGACCCAGTACTTC. Its protein product is CASSQPDRQETQYF.

CDR3 sequence reads: CASSRGQGSSGYTF. The DNA for the CDR3 is TGTGCCAGCAGTCGGGGACAGGGATCCTCTGGCTACACCTTC. J is TRBJ1-2 and V is TRBV2; 9 nucleotides match TRBD1. Germline loops: CDR1 SNHLY, CDR2 FYNNEI. The CDR3 contains 14 residues. The trim removed 5 bases at V and 7 bases at J, leaving 8 bases unmatched.

The chain combines TRBV6-5 with TRBJ1-1; possibly TRBD1 for D (5 bases). The V end was cut by 0 bases, the J end by 7 bases, with 9 bases between. The germline CDR1 and CDR2 sequences are MNHEY and SVGAGI. CDR3 length: 13 amino acids. The CDR3 DNA sequence: TGTGCCAGCAGTTACTCGGGGCAGGGTGAAGCTTTCTTT. Protein: CASSYSGQGEAFF.

A single count supports this clone. CDR3 amino acids: CASSVAGQFSYEQYF. CDR3 nucleotides: TGTGCCAGCAGCGTCGCAGGACAGTTCTCCTACGAGCAGTACTTC. The chain recombines TRBV9 with TRBJ2-7, with D possibly matching TRBD1 (6 bases). Germline V gene sequence: CDR1 SGDLS, CDR2 YYNGEE. Trimming removed 2 bases at V and 0 bases at J, with 12 bases between. This CDR3 contains 15 residues.